The rows below give T cell receptor beta chains drawn from one sample of a study of blood T cell repertoires in COVID-19. Profiling relied on immunoSEQ multiplex PCR, and the TCRdb table lists in-frame clones only, not all of them. The data contain about 73,000 clones, approximately 88% of them singletons. Sequencing was done on a sample of peripheral blood. The receptors here all came from a man at least 80 years old with active or convalescent COVID-19. CDR3s include the opening cysteine and the closing phenylalanine or tryptophan. A D gene is named only where the DNA matches it firmly. Some rows have no size entry. The others give once, few or many, or a class for an expanded clone.

TRBV13,TRBD1,TRBJ1-2,NA,TGTGCCAGCAGCTCGAGGACCGGGACAGGGACTGCGTTTGGCTACACCTTC,CASSSRTGTGTAFGYTF
TRBV7-8,NA,TRBJ1-1,NA,TGTGCCAGCAGCGCCCGGTGGACTGAAGCTTTCTTT,CASSARWTEAFF
TRBV27,NA,TRBJ2-2,NA,TGTGCCAGCAGTCAGGGACAAAACACCGGGGAGCTGTTTTTT,CASSQGQNTGELFF
TRBV30,TRBD1,TRBJ1-3,NA,TGTGCCTGGAGACCGGGACAGCTCGGAAACACCATATATTTT,CAWRPGQLGNTIYF
TRBV6-5,TRBD1,TRBJ1-2,NA,TGTGCCAGCAGTACCCGGGACAGGGGATCCTATGGCTACACCTTC,CASSTRDRGSYGYTF
TRBV28,NA,TRBJ2-7,NA,TGTGCCAGCAGTTTATTAGGGGCTGGGACCTACGAGCAGTACTTC,CASSLLGAGTYEQYF
TRBV5-1,TRBD2,TRBJ2-1,NA,TGCGCCAGCAGCTTGGCGCGGGGGAGCTCCTACAATGAGCAGTTCTTC,CASSLARGSSYNEQFF
TRBV19,TRBD1,TRBJ1-4,few,TGTGCCAGTAGTGTCGGGACAGTGGGAGTTCAGGAAAAACTGTTTTTT,CASSVGTVGVQEKLFF
TRBV7-9,NA,TRBJ1-2,NA,TGTGCCAGCAGCTTGACAGAACAGTACTATGGCTACACCTTC,CASSLTEQYYGYTF
TRBV2,TRBD1,TRBJ2-7,NA,TGTGCCAGCAGTGCCACCGGGACAGGGCTTGGCGAGCAGTACTTC,CASSATGTGLGEQYF
TRBV28,NA,TRBJ1-1,few,TGTGCCAGCAGTTTCGGTCAGGGGCTTGTGAACACTGAAGCTTTCTTT,CASSFGQGLVNTEAFF
TRBV19,TRBD1,TRBJ1-2,NA,TGTGCCAGTAGTGCTCCCGGGACAGGTTCTTATGGCTACACCTTC,CASSAPGTGSYGYTF
TRBV12-2,NA,TRBJ1-1,few,TGTGCAAGTCGGCCAAGGGGTGGATTTGAAGCTTTCTTT,CASRPRGGFEAFF
TRBV7-2,TRBD2,TRBJ2-7,NA,TGTGCCAGCAGCTCCCTAGCGGGTTCCTACGAGCAGTACTTC,CASSSLAGSYEQYF
TRBV5-4,NA,TRBJ1-2,NA,TGTGCCAGCAGCTTTTCGCGAAGAACTAACTATGGCTACACCTTC,CASSFSRRTNYGYTF
TRBV6-5,NA,TRBJ1-2,NA,TGTGCCAGCAGTCCCGGGGGGGGGACCTATGGCTACACCTTC,CASSPGGGTYGYTF
TRBV5-4,NA,TRBJ1-4,NA,TGTGCCAGCAGCGCTGGCGCAGGGTGGGGTGAAAAACTGTTTTTT,CASSAGAGWGEKLFF
TRBV30,NA,TRBJ1-3,once,TGTGCCTGGAGTGTGGAGGGCCCGGCGGGGAAGACCATATATTTT,CAWSVEGPAGKTIYF
TRBV27,TRBD1,TRBJ2-1,once,TGTGCCAGCAGACGCGGGACAGGGGCTTACAATGAGCAGTTCTTC,CASRRGTGAYNEQFF
TRBV6-2/TRBV6-3,TRBD1,TRBJ1-5,NA,TGTGCCAGCAGTTCCAGGGGGTATCAGCCCCAGCATTTT,CASSSRGYQPQHF
TRBV5-1,TRBD1,TRBJ2-1,NA,TGCGCCAGCAGCTCCGACAGGGTTACCTACAATGAGCAGTTCTTC,CASSSDRVTYNEQFF
TRBV28,TRBD2,TRBJ2-2,NA,TGTGCCAGCAGCCAACTAGCGGCTAACACCGGGGAGCTGTTTTTT,CASSQLAANTGELFF
TRBV12-5,TRBD2,TRBJ2-4,few,TGTGCTAGTGGTTTGGTCCTAGCGGGGATGGGAGCCAAAAACATTCAGTACTTC,CASGLVLAGMGAKNIQYF
TRBV2,TRBD1,TRBJ2-3,NA,TGTGCCAGCAGTCCCCAGACAGGGTTGGGTACGCAGTATTTT,CASSPQTGLGTQYF
TRBV6-5,NA,TRBJ1-1,NA,TGTGCCAGCAGCGGGGGGCAATACACTGAAGCTTTCTTT,CASSGGQYTEAFF
TRBV2,TRBD1,TRBJ1-1,NA,TGTGCCAGCAGGGCCGGACAGGGGTTGGTAAGCGGCACTGAAGCTTTCTTT,CASRAGQGLVSGTEAFF
TRBV24-1,TRBD2,TRBJ2-1,NA,TGTGCCACCAGTATAGCGGGAGGGCCGGAAAATGAGCAGTTCTTC,CATSIAGGPENEQFF
TRBV11-3,TRBD1,TRBJ1-1,NA,TGTGCCAGCAGCCCGCGGACAGGGAGTAGGATTGGAGCTTTCTTT,CASSPRTGSRIGAFF
TRBV5-8,NA,TRBJ1-3,NA,TGTGCCAGCAGGGAAGGGTGGGGGCCAAGCTCTGGAAACACCATATATTTT,CASREGWGPSSGNTIYF
TRBV6-1,NA,TRBJ1-1,once,TGTGCCAGCAGTGAAGTTGCCAGGGTAGACACTGAAGCTTTCTTT,CASSEVARVDTEAFF
TRBV18,TRBD2,TRBJ2-1,NA,TGTGCCAGCTCACCACCCGGCAGGTCTCCTAGCGGTGAGCAGTTCTTC,CASSPPGRSPSGEQFF
TRBV4-3,TRBD2,TRBJ2-1,NA,TGCGCCAGCAGCCCAAGATATGGACTAGCGGGATCGAATGAGCAGTTCTTC,CASSPRYGLAGSNEQFF
TRBV10-3,TRBD2,TRBJ2-3,NA,TGTGCCATCAGTGAGTCGTTAACTAGCGGGACCCGAACGCAGTATTTT,CAISESLTSGTRTQYF
TRBV20-1,TRBD2,TRBJ2-3,NA,TGCAGTGCTAGTTTTCGAGCGGGGGGGGACACAGATACGCAGTATTTT,CSASFRAGGDTDTQYF
TRBV7-8,NA,TRBJ1-5,NA,TGTGCCAGCAGCTTAGACCGGGGGGCTCTGAGCAATCAGCCCCAGCATTTT,CASSLDRGALSNQPQHF
TRBV19,NA,TRBJ2-3,NA,TGTGCCAGTAGATCCGGGGGTTATACGCAGTATTTT,CASRSGGYTQYF
TRBV28,TRBD2,TRBJ2-1,NA,TGTGCCAGCAGTTCGGGGGGAAGTAATGAGCAGTTCTTC,CASSSGGSNEQFF
TRBV29-1,NA,TRBJ2-7,NA,TGCAGCGTTGAACAGACACCCTACGAGCAGTACTTC,CSVEQTPYEQYF
TRBV2,TRBD1,TRBJ2-3,NA,TGTGCCAGCAGGCGGGACAGGGGCACAGATACGCAGTATTTT,CASRRDRGTDTQYF
TRBV11-2,NA,TRBJ2-2,once,TGTGCCAGCAGCGCGGGACTTGTCGGGGAGCTGTTTTTT,CASSAGLVGELFF
TRBV19,NA,TRBJ1-4,NA,TGTGCCAGTAGCACAGGACGGAATAATGAAAAACTGTTTTTT,CASSTGRNNEKLFF
TRBV6-5,NA,TRBJ1-5,NA,TGTGCCAGCAGTACAGGGTGGCAGCCCCAGCATTTT,CASSTGWQPQHF
TRBV28,NA,TRBJ1-6,NA,TGTGCCAGCAGTTTATTTAGTTCCGGTAATTCACCCCTCCACTTT,CASSLFSSGNSPLHF
TRBV11-2,TRBD2,TRBJ2-5,NA,TGTGCCAGCAGCTCCCTCACGGAGCTAGCGGGAAGAGAGACCCAGTACTTC,CASSSLTELAGRETQYF
TRBV6-5,NA,TRBJ1-1,NA,TGTGCCAGCTACAGGGTGCTCCTCCCGGTAGCTTTCTTT,CASYRVLLPVAFF
TRBV7-6,TRBD2,TRBJ2-3,NA,TGTGCCAGCAGCCCCTTACCCCTAGCGGGGGTCACAGATACGCAGTATTTT,CASSPLPLAGVTDTQYF
TRBV7-6,TRBD1,TRBJ2-5,NA,TGTGCCAGCAGCTTAAATCGGGGACAGGGGTTGGAGACCCAGTACTTC,CASSLNRGQGLETQYF
TRBV5-6,TRBD1,TRBJ1-6,NA,TGTGCCAGCAGCTTTTCCGGGACAGATCATTCACCCCTCCACTTT,CASSFSGTDHSPLHF
TRBV28,TRBD1,TRBJ2-5,NA,TGTGCCAGCAGTTTTCTGACAGGGGGCCGAGGAGAGACCCAGTACTTC,CASSFLTGGRGETQYF
TRBV5-1,TRBD2,TRBJ2-3,NA,TGCGCCAGCAGACTAGCGGTCACAGATACGCAGTATTTT,CASRLAVTDTQYF
TRBV5-1,NA,TRBJ1-1,NA,TGCGCCAGCAGCTTCCGGGGACAAGACACTGAAGCTTTCTTT,CASSFRGQDTEAFF
TRBV2,NA,TRBJ2-1,NA,TGTGCCAGCAGTATGTTGGGAGGTGAGCAGTTCTTC,CASSMLGGEQFF